This T cell receptor (beta chain) is drawn from a study of beta chain features in type 1 diabetes. Overall study: Healthy donors and patients showed comparable age, gender and cell yields. General study findings and limits: Patients' naive, central memory and Treg TCRB repertoires seemed closer to one another than those of healthy donors. Among patients with Type 1 diabetes, TCRB CDR3s were moderately but significantly shorter in every one of the four CD4+ subsets.

Expressed TCRB transcripts got sequenced, as all isolated RNA was reverse transcribed. The assay was immunoSEQ multiplex PCR, and TCRdb's table has in-frame clones only and misses some. Of about 360,000 clones in the sample, around 12% were seen once. This clone was seen more than once but under ten times. Its antigen is unidentified. Every single donor gave one heparinised blood draw, and these averaged roughly 100 mL. Germline V lookup: CDR1 MDHEN, CDR2 SYDVKM. V lost 8 bases and J lost 3, with 19 bases in between. The CDR3 loop spans 16 amino acids. The clonotype comes from a young woman with type 1 diabetes. The chain employs TRBV28 and TRBJ1-4; the D is unclear. Sequenced sample: naive CD4+ T cells from blood. The CDR3 region is CASVDFRTAANEKLFF. CDR3 nucleotides: TGTGCCAGCGTTGACTTTCGGACTGCTGCTAATGAAAAACTGTTTTTT.